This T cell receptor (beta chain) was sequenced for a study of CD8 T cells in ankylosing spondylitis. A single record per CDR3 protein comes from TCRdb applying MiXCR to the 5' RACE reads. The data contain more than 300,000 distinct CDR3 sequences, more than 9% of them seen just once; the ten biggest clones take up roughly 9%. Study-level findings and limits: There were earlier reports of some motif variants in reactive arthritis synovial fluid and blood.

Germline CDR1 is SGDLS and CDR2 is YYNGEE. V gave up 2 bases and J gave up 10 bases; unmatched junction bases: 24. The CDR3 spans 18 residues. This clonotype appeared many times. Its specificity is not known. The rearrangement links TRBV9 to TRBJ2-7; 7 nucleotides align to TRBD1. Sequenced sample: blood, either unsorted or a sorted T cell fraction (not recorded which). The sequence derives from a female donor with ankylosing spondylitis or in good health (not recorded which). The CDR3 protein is CASSVATSQPGQWSGQYF. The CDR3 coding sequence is TGTGCCAGCAGCGTCGCTACCTCTCAACCGGGACAGTGGTCAGGCCAGTACTTC.